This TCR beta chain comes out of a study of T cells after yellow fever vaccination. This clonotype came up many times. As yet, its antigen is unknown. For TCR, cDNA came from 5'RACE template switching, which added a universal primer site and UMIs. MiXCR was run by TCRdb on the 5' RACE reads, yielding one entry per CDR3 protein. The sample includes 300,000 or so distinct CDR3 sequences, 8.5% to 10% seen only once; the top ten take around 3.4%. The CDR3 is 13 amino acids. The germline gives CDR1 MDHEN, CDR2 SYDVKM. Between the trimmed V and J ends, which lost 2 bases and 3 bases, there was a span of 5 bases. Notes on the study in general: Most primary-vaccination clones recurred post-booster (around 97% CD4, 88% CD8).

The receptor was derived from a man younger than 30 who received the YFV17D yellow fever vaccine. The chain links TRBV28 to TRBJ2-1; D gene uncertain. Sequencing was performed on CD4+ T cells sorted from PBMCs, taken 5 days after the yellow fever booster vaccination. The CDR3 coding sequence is TGTGCCAGCAGTTTAGTCGGCTACAATGAGCAGTTCTTC. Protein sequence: CASSLVGYNEQFF.